The 22 T cell receptor beta chains reported below all come from one sample, sequenced in a study of beta chain features in type 1 diabetes. General study findings and limits: Moderate but significant shortening of TCRB CDR3s was recorded in all four CD4+ subsets from Type 1 diabetes patients.

Reverse transcribing all isolated RNA meant expressed TCRB transcripts were sequenced. Method: immunoSEQ multiplex PCR; TCRdb's copy keeps in-frame clones and lacks some. The sample has under 200,000 clones, around 8.6% seen once. These receptors have no identified antigens. Sequencing input: central memory CD4+ T cells from blood. These receptors originate from a woman under 30 with type 1 diabetes.

This clone was recorded a few times. This sequence joins TRBV19 and TRBJ2-1; D gene unclear. Per the germline V gene, CDR1 is LNHDA and CDR2 is SQIVND (reference sequence). Trimming stripped 7 bases from V and 4 bases from J, with 17 bases between. The CDR3 length is 15 residues. CDR3 sequence: CASTPSILLYNEQFF. Here the CDR3 DNA reads TGTGCCAGTACCCCCTCAATCCTACTATACAATGAGCAGTTCTTC.

The V and J genes are TRBV7-2 and TRBJ1-1, with a tentative D call TRBD1 (6 bases). Germline values: CDR1 SGHTA, CDR2 FQGNSA. CDR3 size: 14 residues. Trimming removed 5 bases at V and 5 bases at J, with 15 bases between. CDR3: CASSQGGGWTEAFF. CDR3 DNA sequence: TGTGCCAGCAGCCAAGGTGGGGGCTGGACTGAAGCTTTCTTT.

This clone has a handful of counts. The chain employs TRBV5-4 and TRBJ2-3; possible D gene TRBD2, 6 bases. Germline-derived CDR1 and CDR2 are SGHNT and YYREEE (reference sequence). The CDR3 has 15 amino acids. V was shortened by 2 bases and J by 4 bases, with 14 bases between the two germline ends. The CDR3, as DNA: TGTGCCAGCAGCTTCCCGGGACTTACCCCAGATACGCAGTATTTT. Amino acid sequence: CASSFPGLTPDTQYF.

V and J are TRBV10-3 and TRBJ1-2; TRBD1 aligns across 7 bases. Trimming took 3 bases from V and 4 from J; bases not matched to a gene: 11. In germline, CDR1 is ENHRY, CDR2 SYGVKD. The CDR3 extends over 16 amino acids. CDR3 in DNA: TGTGCCATCAGTGATCCAGGGGGTCAGGGAAGCTATGGCTACACCTTC. Amino acids: CAISDPGGQGSYGYTF.

Only a few counts were recorded for this clone. The sample contains more than one DNA sequence encoding this CDR3. The chain is built from TRBV7-2 and TRBJ2-7, with 10 bases that match TRBD2. The CDR3 loop spans 15 amino acids. V was pared by 1 base and J by 1 base, with 1 base of the junction left unmatched. Germline V gene sequence: CDR1 SGHTA, CDR2 FQGNSA. CDR3 bases: TGTGCCAGCAGCTTAGGGACTAGCGGATCCTACGAGCAGTACTTC. It codes for CASSLGTSGSYEQYF. Full variable domain (remainder filled in from reference TRBV7-2 and TRBJ2-7): GAGVSQSPSNKVTEKGKDVELRCDPISGHTALYWYRQSLGQGLEFLIYFQGNSAPDKSGLPSDRFSAERTGGSVSTLTIQRTQQEDSAVYLCASSLGTSGSYEQYFGPGTRLTVT.

V gene TRBV7-3 combines with J gene TRBJ2-1, with 10 bases aligning to TRBD2. The CDR3 spans 15 residues. J gave up 8 bases and V 2 bases, and 6 bases lay outside the gene matches. The germline V gene encodes CDR1 SGHTA and CDR2 FQGTGA. CDR3 region: CASSLRLAGVDEQFF. The CDR3 DNA reads as TGTGCCAGCAGCTTACGGCTAGCGGGAGTGGATGAGCAGTTCTTC.

This clone was seen more than once but under ten times. The genes are TRBV7-9 and TRBJ2-7; 10 bases match TRBD2. The trim removed 5 bases at V and 0 bases at J, leaving 4 bases unmatched. The CDR3 extends over 15 amino acids. Looked up from germline, CDR1 is SEHNR and CDR2 is FQNEAQ (reference sequence). CDR3 sequence reads: CASSTTSGDSYEQYF. As DNA, the CDR3 is TGTGCCAGCAGCACTACTAGCGGGGACTCCTACGAGCAGTACTTC.

The chain uses TRBV19 and TRBJ2-1; D may be TRBD2 (5 bases). In germline, CDR1 is LNHDA, CDR2 SQIVND (reference sequence). V was cut by 3 bases and J by 7 bases, with 13 bases left in between. This CDR3 has 14 residues. The CDR3 reads CASSILASLNEQFF. In nucleotides, the CDR3 is TGTGCCAGTAGTATCCTAGCATCACTAAATGAGCAGTTCTTC.

Only a few counts were recorded for this clone. The chain employs TRBV5-4 and TRBJ1-1; D is ambiguous. The CDR3 consists of 14 residues. V was shortened by 2 bases and J by 0 bases, with 8 bases between the two germline ends. The germline V gene encodes CDR1 SGHNT and CDR2 YYREEE (reference sequence). The CDR3 sequence is CASSLTVLNTEAFF. The CDR3 DNA reads TGTGCCAGCAGCTTAACGGTTCTGAACACTGAAGCTTTCTTT.

The chain has TRBV18 and TRBJ1-3; TRBD1 might be the D (5 bases). The germline V and J ends were trimmed by 6 bases and 0 bases, with 15 bases remaining between them. CDR1 is KGHSH and CDR2 is LQKENI in the germline V gene. The CDR3 has 16 residues. CDR3 protein: CASSYQEGYSGNTIYF. The CDR3 DNA reads as TGTGCCAGCTCGTACCAGGAGGGGTACTCTGGAAACACCATATATTTT.

V gene TRBV29-1 combines with J gene TRBJ2-7, with 7 bases aligning to TRBD1. V lost 0 bases and J lost 0; bases outside the gene matches: 5. Germline V lookup: CDR1 SQVTM, CDR2 ANQGSEA. The CDR3 has 15 residues. In nucleotides, the CDR3 is TGCAGCGTTGAAGATAGGACAGGACACTCCTACGAGCAGTACTTC. This codes for CSVEDRTGHSYEQYF.

The V gene is TRBV7-6, the J gene TRBJ2-5; D uncertain. Trimming left V 5 bases short and J 3 bases short, with 16 bases between. Germline-derived CDR1 and CDR2 are SGHVS and FNYEAQ. CDR3 length equals 15 residues. The CDR3 DNA follows: TGTGCCAGCAGCAAACGATATGGGCGCGAAGAGACCCAGTACTTC. As protein: CASSKRYGREETQYF.

This clone was detected a few times. The chain couples TRBV19 to TRBJ1-4; D gene unclear. Germline assignment: CDR1 LNHDA and CDR2 SQIVND (reference sequence). CDR3 length: 15 amino acids. V shed 3 bases and J shed 6 bases, with 14 bases lying between them. The CDR3 DNA sequence: TGTGCCAGTAGTATCGGCGGCTATCGGGATGAAAAACTGTTTTTT. Translated: CASSIGGYRDEKLFF.

This chain joins TRBV4-3 and TRBJ2-2; 10 nucleotides align to TRBD2. The germline CDR1 and CDR2 sequences are LGHNA and YSLEER. The CDR3 covers 18 residues. Germline trimming cut 6 bases from V and 5 bases from J; bases unmatched to any gene: 15. The CDR3 region has the DNA TGCGCCAGCAGGCCCGATCGAAGCGGGAGGGCCGGAACCGGGGAGCTGTTTTTT. Its translation is CASRPDRSGRAGTGELFF.

This clone was found once. The chain carries TRBV30 and TRBJ2-5, with TRBD2 as a possible D gene (5 bases). This CDR3 has 12 residues. The germline CDR1 and CDR2 sequences are GTSNPN and SVGIG (reference sequence). V lost 2 bases, J lost 2 bases, and 6 bases lay in between. The CDR3 DNA is TGTGCCTGGAGTCCGGGGCAAGAGACCCAGTACTTC. Amino acids: CAWSPGQETQYF.

The chain recombines TRBV30 with TRBJ2-5, with 10 bases aligning to TRBD2. The CDR3 is 15 residues long. The trim removed 4 bases at V and 5 bases at J, leaving 10 bases unmatched. Germline loops: CDR1 GTSNPN, CDR2 SVGIG (reference sequence). CDR3 sequence reads: CAWMPSGRAGETQYF. The CDR3 nucleotides read TGTGCCTGGATGCCCAGCGGGAGGGCCGGGGAGACCCAGTACTTC.

The sample holds a few counts of this clone. The chain is built from TRBV25-1 and TRBJ1-2; no definite D call. Germline CDR1 MGHDK, CDR2 SYGVNS. This CDR3 has 13 amino acids. Trimming took off 7 bases at V and 4 bases at J, with 13 bases between the two ends. DNA of the CDR3: TGTGCCAGCATGTCCCCGTACAGCTATGGCTACACCTTC. It is translated as CASMSPYSYGYTF.

The V gene is TRBV28, the J gene TRBJ1-1; 7 bases align to TRBD1. The CDR3 is 16 amino acids. Germline CDR1 MDHEN, CDR2 SYDVKM. Trimming removed 1 base from V and 0 bases from J; junction bases left unmatched: 5. This CDR3 reads CASSLLGGPMNTEAFF. CDR3 in DNA: TGTGCCAGCAGTTTATTAGGGGGCCCGATGAACACTGAAGCTTTCTTT. The full variable domain, its missing parts supplied by reference TRBV28 and TRBJ1-1, is DVKVTQSSRYLVKRTGEKVFLECVQDMDHENMFWYRQDPGLGLRLIYFSYDVKMKEKGDIPEGYSVSREKKERFSLILESASTNQTSMYLCASSLLGGPMNTEAFFGQGTRLTVV.

This clone was recorded a few times. This chain uses TRBV7-9 with TRBJ1-1; 7 bases are a match to TRBD1. The CDR3 covers 16 residues. The V gene end was trimmed by 3 bases and the J gene end by 1 base; junction bases not matched to a gene: 8. Germline assignment: CDR1 SEHNR and CDR2 FQNEAQ (reference sequence). CDR3 amino acids: CASSFYLDRKNTEAFF. Here the CDR3 DNA reads TGTGCCAGCAGCTTCTACCTGGACAGGAAGAACACTGAAGCTTTCTTT.

This clone came up a few times. V is TRBV9 and J is TRBJ2-2; weak D call: TRBD2 (5 bases). The V end was cut by 4 bases, the J end by 5 bases, with 12 bases between. There are 14 residues in the CDR3. Looked up from germline, CDR1 is SGDLS and CDR2 is YYNGEE. This CDR3 is CASSTYERTGELFF. In DNA form, the CDR3 reads TGTGCCAGCAGCACATACGAGCGGACCGGGGAGCTGTTTTTT. The whole variable domain, remainder taken from reference TRBV9 and TRBJ2-2, is DSGVTQTPKHLITATGQRVTLRCSPRSGDLSVYWYQQSLDQGLQFLIQYYNGEERAKGNILERFSAQQFPDLHSELNLSSLELGDSALYFCASSTYERTGELFFGEGSRLTVL.

This clone was counted only a few times. The gene calls are TRBV27 and TRBJ2-5, with a weak D call TRBD1 (6 bases). CDR3 length equals 13 residues. Germline V gives CDR1 MNHEY, CDR2 SMNVEV (reference sequence). The V gene lost 8 bases and the J gene lost 4 bases, with 14 bases spanning the gap. The CDR3 region is CASSQGSLETQYF. The CDR3 DNA reads as TGTGCCAGCTCACAGGGTAGTCTAGAGACCCAGTACTTC.

J is TRBJ1-4 and V is TRBV10-3; TRBD1 is a possible D gene (6 bases). The CDR3 extends over 15 amino acids. The V gene's germline CDR1 is ENHRY and CDR2 SYGVKD. The V and J ends lost 2 bases and 5 bases respectively, with 12 bases between them. Here the CDR3 DNA reads TGTGCCATCAGTGAGAGTGGACAGAGCAATGAAAAACTGTTTTTT. Its translation: CAISESGQSNEKLFF.